This T cell receptor (beta chain) came from a study of T cells in Graves' hyperthyroidism and ophthalmopathy. Whole-study results and caveats: Through a model of 13 V-J features, ophthalmopathy was separated from stable hyperthyroidism.

Every diagnosis used clinical symptoms, serum thyroxine and TRAb, thyroid ultrasound and orbital computed tomography. Regarding this clonotype: Antigen specificity is unknown.

The CDR3 consists of 13 residues. V dropped 2 bases and J dropped 4 bases, with 8 bases sitting between them. Germline V gives CDR1 MNHNS, CDR2 SASEGT. Regions amplified from RNA transcripts were the TCR beta CDR3 regions. First-round RT-PCR targeting the TCR CDR3 was performed with the HTBI primer set. TCRdb called the multiplex PCR reads again in MiXCR, with one record for every CDR3 protein. The sample carries about 320,000 distinct CDR3 sequences, about 15% recorded once. The TCR originated in a man aged 25 to 45 with Graves' hyperthyroidism. V and J are TRBV6-1 and TRBJ1-2; D is ambiguous. The sample consisted of blood. CDR3: CASSERVSYGYTF. The CDR3, as DNA: TGTGCCAGCAGTGAAAGGGTCAGCTATGGCTACACCTTC.